This entry lists 18 T cell receptor beta chains sequenced from one sample in a study of shared clonotypes between healthy human individuals. The protocol was immunoSEQ multiplex PCR, while the TCRdb copy is restricted to in-frame clones and leaves out a portion. Here the sample spans over a million clones, 95% to 97% being singletons. Sequencing input: naive CD4+ T cells sorted from blood. Subset denoted: CD45RA+ positively selected. These receptors were collected from a man aged 25 to 45 in good health.

The rearrangement uses TRBV4-1 and TRBJ2-3, with 7 nucleotides matching TRBD2. The ends lost 5 bases at V and 6 bases at J; junction bases unmatched: 14. Germline V CDR1 and CDR2: MGHRA, YSYEKL. The CDR3 spans 16 residues. The CDR3 sequence is CASSSGGAGAPDTQYF. The CDR3, as DNA: TGCGCCAGCAGCTCCGGAGGGGCGGGAGCCCCGGATACGCAGTATTTT.

This sequence joins TRBV11-3 and TRBJ2-5, with D possibly TRBD1 on 5 matching bases. V was clipped by 6 bases and J by 5 bases, with 10 bases between them. Germline loops: CDR1 SGHNT, CDR2 YENEEA. The CDR3 covers 12 residues. DNA for the CDR3: TGTGCCAGCAGTCTACCAGGGGAGACCCAGTACTTC. Amino acids: CASSLPGETQYF.

This sequence joins TRBV6-5 and TRBJ2-7; the match to TRBD2 covers 11 bases. Per the germline V gene, CDR1 is MNHEY and CDR2 is SVGAGI. The V gene end was trimmed by 8 bases and the J gene end by 2 bases; junction bases not matched to a gene: 5. The CDR3 runs 14 residues. CDR3 sequence: CASAGLAGTYEQYF. The CDR3 DNA follows: TGTGCCAGCGCCGGACTAGCGGGCACCTACGAGCAGTACTTC.

The V gene is TRBV14, the J gene TRBJ2-2; 9 nucleotides line up with TRBD1. Losses at the gene ends were 4 bases for V and 3 bases for J; bases not matched to a gene: 3. Germline V gene data show CDR1 as SGHDN and CDR2 as FVKESK. The CDR3 has 15 residues. In nucleotides, the CDR3 is TGTGCCAGCAGCCGGAGACAGGGGGACACCGGGGAGCTGTTTTTT. Amino acids: CASSRRQGDTGELFF.

The rearrangement links TRBV19 to TRBJ2-6; D is possibly TRBD1 or TRBD2 (5 bases each). The germline CDR1 and CDR2 sequences are LNHDA and SQIVND (reference sequence). V was pared by 5 bases and J by 0 bases, with 26 bases between. The CDR3 loop spans 21 amino acids. CDR3 DNA: TGTGCCAGTAGTTCCAGGGTTCCCCTGGCATCGGGGCTCTCTGGGGCCAACGTCCTGACTTTC. Translation gives CASSSRVPLASGLSGANVLTF. Together with reference TRBV19 and TRBJ2-6, the CDR3 gives the full variable domain: DGGITQSPKYLFRKEGQNVTLSCEQNLNHDAMYWYRQDPGQGLRLIYYSQIVNDFQKGDIAEGYSVSREKKESFPLTVTSAQKNPTAFYLCASSSRVPLASGLSGANVLTFGAGSRLTVL.

CDR3 nucleotide sequence: TGTGCCAGCAGCCAAGGGGGCTCGGTGCAAGAGACCCAGTACTTC. Translation gives CASSQGGSVQETQYF. V is TRBV7-7 and J is TRBJ2-5; TRBD1 agrees at 7 bases. This CDR3 spans 15 amino acids. In germline, CDR1 is SSHAT, CDR2 FNYEAQ (reference sequence). Trimming took 5 bases from V and 2 from J; bases not matched to a gene: 8.

As concerns this clone: Other DNA sequences from this sample encode an identical CDR3 as well. The CDR3: CASSYSRIQETQYF. The CDR3 bases are TGTGCCAGCAGTTACTCTCGGATTCAAGAGACCCAGTACTTC. This rearrangement joins TRBV6-5 to TRBJ2-5; D gene ambiguous. Deletions cut 0 bases from V and 2 bases from J, with 7 bases between. The germline CDR1 and CDR2 sequences are MNHEY and SVGAGI. CDR3 length: 14 amino acids.

The V and J genes are TRBV7-3 and TRBJ2-3, with 7 bases matching TRBD1. V was clipped by 6 bases and J by 2 bases; unmatched bases: 5. There are 14 residues in the CDR3. Per germline, CDR1 SGHTA and CDR2 FQGTGA. The CDR3 sequence is CASSPDRFTDTQYF. The CDR3, as DNA: TGTGCCAGCAGTCCGGACAGGTTCACAGATACGCAGTATTTT. Combining the CDR3 with reference TRBV7-3 and TRBJ2-3 gives the whole variable domain GAGVSQTPSNKVTEKGKYVELRCDPISGHTALYWYRQSLGQGPEFLIYFQGTGAADDSGLPNDRFFAVRPEGSVSTLKIQRTERGDSAVYLCASSPDRFTDTQYFGPGTRLTVL.

The chain uses TRBV7-7 and TRBJ2-5, with 9 bases identical to TRBD2. This CDR3 has 18 amino acids. V lost 1 base, J lost 0 bases, and 9 bases stayed unmatched. Germline CDR1 reads SSHAT; CDR2 reads FNYEAQ (reference sequence). CDR3: CASSLGLAGVPDQETQYF. The CDR3 coding sequence is TGTGCCAGCAGCTTAGGATTAGCGGGGGTCCCGGACCAAGAGACCCAGTACTTC. Based on the CDR3 plus reference TRBV7-7 and TRBJ2-5, the full variable domain is GAGVSQSPRYKVTKRGQDVTLRCDPISSHATLYWYQQALGQGPEFLTYFNYEAQPDKSGLPSDRFSAERPEGSISTLTIQRTEQRDSAMYRCASSLGLAGVPDQETQYFGPGTRLLVL.

The chain recombines TRBV10-3 with TRBJ2-7; D call uncertain. The CDR3 is 14 residues long. Trimming shortened V by 3 bases and J by 0 bases, and 9 bases separated the two germline ends. CDR1 and CDR2 from the germline V gene are ENHRY and SYGVKD. This CDR3 is CAISEPKDSYEQYF. CDR3 DNA: TGTGCCATCAGTGAACCTAAGGACTCCTACGAGCAGTACTTC.

V and J are TRBV7-9 and TRBJ2-2; no clear D gene. The germline V gene has CDR1 SEHNR and CDR2 FQNEAQ (reference sequence). V dropped 1 base and J dropped 4 bases, with 19 bases sitting between them. This CDR3 has 18 residues. CDR3: CASSLGRGSTKGTGELFF. CDR3 nucleotide sequence: TGTGCCAGCAGCTTAGGACGTGGCAGTACTAAGGGCACCGGGGAGCTGTTTTTT. Full variable domain (remainder filled in from reference TRBV7-9 and TRBJ2-2): DTGVSQNPRHKITKRGQNVTFRCDPISEHNRLYWYRQTLGQGPEFLTYFQNEAQLEKSRLLSDRFSAERPKGSFSTLEIQRTEQGDSAMYLCASSLGRGSTKGTGELFFGEGSRLTVL.

CDR3 protein: CASSPVKSSGNTIYF. In nucleotides, the CDR3 is TGTGCCAGCTCACCGGTTAAGAGCTCTGGAAACACCATATATTTT. The chain carries TRBV18 and TRBJ1-3; D ambiguous. The CDR3 runs 15 residues. Trimming took off 3 bases at V and 0 bases at J, with 9 bases between the two ends. Per germline, CDR1 KGHSH and CDR2 LQKENI.

The chain uses TRBV28 and TRBJ1-1; 9 nucleotides match TRBD1. Germline V gives CDR1 MDHEN, CDR2 SYDVKM. After removal of 6 bases from V and 2 bases from J, the junction contained 4 bases not matched to a gene. The CDR3 length is 14 residues. CDR3 loop: CASSKQGANTEAFF. Written as DNA, the CDR3 is TGTGCCAGCAGCAAACAGGGGGCAAACACTGAAGCTTTCTTT.

This chain joins TRBV7-2 and TRBJ2-5, with D tentatively TRBD2 (6 bases). The CDR3 consists of 16 residues. Trimming left V 0 bases short and J 5 bases short, with 16 bases between. Per the germline V gene, CDR1 is SGHTA and CDR2 is FQGNSA. The CDR3 reads CASSLAHGGTGETQYF. The CDR3 DNA reads as TGTGCCAGCAGCTTAGCGCACGGGGGTACTGGGGAGACCCAGTACTTC.

This rearrangement joins TRBV6-6 to TRBJ2-7; perhaps TRBD1 as D (5 bases). The germline gives CDR1 MNHNY, CDR2 SVGAGI (reference sequence). Trimming cost V 2 bases and J 5 bases, with 10 bases left between them. CDR3 length: 13 amino acids. The CDR3 coding sequence is TGTGCCAGCAGTTACCCAGGGAAGAACGAGCAGTACTTC. This translates into CASSYPGKNEQYF.

A word on this clone: The sample carries other DNA sequences with the same CDR3. The chain couples TRBV18 to TRBJ2-3; D unresolved. CDR1 and CDR2 (germline): KGHSH, LQKENI. V was shortened by 0 bases and J by 0 bases, with 4 bases between the two germline ends. The CDR3 totals 14 residues. The CDR3 sequence: CASSPPGSTDTQYF. The CDR3 region has the DNA TGTGCCAGCTCACCACCCGGTAGCACAGATACGCAGTATTTT.

Turning to this clone: At the DNA level, this CDR3 is encoded by other sequences in the same sample as well. The chain carries TRBV28 and TRBJ2-7; unclear D gene. CDR3 length: 13 residues. V lost 3 bases and J 3 bases, leaving 9 bases between the germline ends. Germline V gene data show CDR1 as MDHEN and CDR2 as SYDVKM. The CDR3 DNA follows: TGTGCCAGCAGTTTTTCTGGCCGCTACGAGCAGTACTTC. Residues: CASSFSGRYEQYF.

The chain has TRBV6-4 and TRBJ2-7; D could derive from TRBD1 or TRBD2 (6 bases each). This CDR3 is built from 13 residues. The V gene lost 5 bases and the J gene lost 7 bases, with 15 bases spanning the gap. CDR1 and CDR2 from the germline V gene are MRHNA and SNTAGT. Here the CDR3 reads CASSRGPGGEQYF. The CDR3 DNA sequence: TGTGCCAGCAGTCGGGGGCCCGGTGGGGAGCAGTACTTC.